Listed here are 5 T cell receptor beta chains from one sample, sequenced in a study of blood T cells in healthy people across ages. A J-beta primer mix and a sample-barcoded 5' primer were used in a second PCR of roughly 6 to 11 cycles. TCRdb re-derived calls from the 5' RACE reads in MiXCR, one entry per CDR3 protein. Found here are 1,300,000 or so distinct CDR3 sequences, roughly 60% of them singletons; the top ten hold 5% to 7%. The sample comprised blood. The receptors were sampled from a man between 18 and 35 years old in good health.

The chain has TRBV6-1 and TRBJ2-7, with D possibly TRBD2 on 6 matching bases. The germline V and J ends were trimmed by 0 bases and 3 bases, with 18 bases remaining between them. The CDR3 consists of 17 residues. Germline CDR1 MNHNS, CDR2 SASEGT. CDR3 loop: CASSEAQGTGSLYEQYF. The CDR3 bases are TGTGCCAGCAGTGAAGCGCAAGGGACTGGTTCCCTCTACGAGCAGTACTTC.

The rearrangement joins TRBV25-1 to TRBJ1-6; D is perhaps TRBD1 (5 bases). CDR1 and CDR2 from the germline V gene are MGHDK and SYGVNS. V dropped 1 base and J dropped 6 bases, with 16 bases sitting between them. This CDR3 is 17 amino acids long. The CDR3 spells CASSEWGSSGRNSPLHF. CDR3 bases: TGTGCCAGCAGTGAATGGGGCTCTTCAGGGCGTAATTCACCCCTCCACTTT. The full variable domain, rest sourced from reference TRBV25-1 and TRBJ1-6, is EADIYQTPRYLVIGTGKKITLECSQTMGHDKMYWYQQDPGMELHLIHYSYGVNSTEKGDLSSESTVSRIRTEHFPLTLESARPSHTSQYLCASSEWGSSGRNSPLHFGNGTRLTVT.

This clonotype was seen a single time. The chain recombines TRBV2 with TRBJ2-7, with 10 bases lining up with TRBD1. After removal of 8 bases from V and 2 bases from J, the junction contained 3 bases not matched to a gene. In germline, CDR1 is SNHLY, CDR2 FYNNEI. This CDR3 spans 13 amino acids. The CDR3 spells CASLGTGAYEQYF. The CDR3 nucleotides are TGTGCCAGCCTCGGGACAGGGGCCTACGAGCAGTACTTC.

This clonotype showed up just a few times. The chain couples TRBV11-1 to TRBJ2-6; D ambiguous. The CDR3 contains 15 residues. The germline V and J ends were trimmed by 5 bases and 0 bases, with 8 bases remaining between them. Germline V CDR1 and CDR2: SGHAT, FQDESV (reference sequence). The CDR3 bases are TGTGCCAGCAGCGATACAAGCTCTGGGGCCAACGTCCTGACTTTC. Its protein product is CASSDTSSGANVLTF.

This clonotype was observed a few times. The chain couples TRBV3-1 to TRBJ2-7; tentative D call: TRBD1 (6 bases). V lost 0 bases and J 2 bases, leaving 8 bases between the germline ends. Germline V gives CDR1 LGHDT, CDR2 YNNKEL (reference sequence). CDR3 length: 14 residues. DNA for the CDR3: TGTGCCAGCAGCCAAGAACAGGGAACCTACGAGCAGTACTTC. This translates into CASSQEQGTYEQYF.